The 12 T cell receptor beta chains presented below share a single source sample, sequenced in a study of blood T cell repertoires in COVID-19 (dated by TCRdb to the early 2020s). Library preparation employed the immunoSEQ multiplex PCR assay. TCRdb took this table from immuneACCESS and kept in-frame rearrangements with V and J called. Such tables lack part of the clones; where checked against another copy, unresolved V genes explain under half of the gap, and the rest is unexplained. The sample table holds 65,000 or so clones, of which 75% to 90% were seen once. Together, the top ten hold more than 8.5% of the sample. The sequenced sample was peripheral blood. Receptors were obtained from a man between 25 and 39 years old with COVID-19, enrolled during active disease.

This clone came up a few times. The sample holds other DNA sequences that translate to the same CDR3. The chain employs TRBV7-9 and TRBJ1-1; D is ambiguous. This CDR3 has 12 residues. In germline, CDR1 is SEHNR, CDR2 FQNEAQ (reference sequence). The V and J ends lost 5 bases and 2 bases respectively, with 6 bases between them. The CDR3 loop reads CASSPLNTEAFF. The CDR3 DNA reads TGTGCCAGCAGCCCACTAAACACTGAAGCTTTCTTT.

This clone was observed a single time. The chain carries TRBV12-5 and TRBJ1-4, with D perhaps TRBD1 (5 bases). Germline V lookup: CDR1 LGHNT, CDR2 FRNRAP. V was pared by 6 bases and J by 2 bases, with 13 bases between. The CDR3 is 15 residues long. The CDR3 sequence: CASGTRGETNEKLFF. CDR3 sequence (DNA): TGTGCTAGTGGGACCCGGGGGGAGACTAATGAAAAACTGTTTTTT.

The chain recombines TRBV28 with TRBJ2-7; 7 positions match TRBD1. Germline-derived CDR1 and CDR2 are MDHEN and SYDVKM. This CDR3 spans 14 amino acids. Losses at the gene ends were 8 bases for V and 0 bases for J; bases not matched to a gene: 7. CDR3 sequence (DNA): TGTGCCAGCCGAGGGACAGCCGACTCCTACGAGCAGTACTTC. Protein sequence: CASRGTADSYEQYF.

This sequence joins TRBV7-9 and TRBJ2-3, with 10 bases fitting TRBD2. J was trimmed by 4 bases and V by 4 bases; bases with no gene match: 11. The CDR3 length is 17 residues. Germline CDR1 and CDR2: SEHNR and FQNEAQ (reference sequence). The CDR3 region is CASSSNSMSGGADTQYF. The CDR3 nucleotides read TGTGCCAGCAGCTCCAACTCCATGAGCGGGGGGGCAGATACGCAGTATTTT.

The rearrangement links TRBV9 to TRBJ1-4, with TRBD1 identical over 10 bases. The CDR3 totals 15 residues. V lost 0 bases and J lost 10; bases outside the gene matches: 6. CDR1 SGDLS and CDR2 YYNGEE come from the germline V gene. The CDR3 is CASSVGGTGAGKLFF. The CDR3 DNA is TGTGCCAGCAGCGTAGGGGGGACAGGGGCGGGAAAACTGTTTTTT.

The chain is built from TRBV9 and TRBJ1-3; TRBD1 might be the D (6 bases). V was trimmed by 4 bases and J by 4 bases, leaving 9 bases between them. The CDR3 length is 13 residues. The germline CDR1 and CDR2 sequences are SGDLS and YYNGEE. CDR3 in DNA: TGTGCCAGCAGCCAGGGGTCCGGAAACACCATATATTTT. Protein: CASSQGSGNTIYF.

The rearrangement joins TRBV28 to TRBJ2-7; D might be TRBD2 (6 bases). Germline lookup yields CDR1 MDHEN and CDR2 SYDVKM. V lost 7 bases and J 4 bases, leaving 14 bases between the germline ends. The CDR3 loop spans 13 amino acids. The DNA for the CDR3 is TGTGCCAGCATTCGGGGAGGAGAGTACGAGCAGTACTTC. It is translated as CASIRGGEYEQYF.

The chain recombines TRBV12-2 with TRBJ1-1; TRBD1 is the table's D call and was not checked against the DNA. TRBV12-2 has pseudogene status. The CDR3 contains 13 residues. The CDR3 coding sequence is TGTGCAAGTCGCCCTACAGGCAACACTGAAGCTTTCTTT. Its translation is CASRPTGNTEAFF.

The CDR3 loop is CSVQGGPAQHF. The CDR3 region has the DNA TGCAGTGTACAGGGGGGGCCGGCCCAGCATTTT. The V and J genes are TRBV20-1 and TRBJ1-5; the match to TRBD1 covers 8 bases. Germline V gene sequence: CDR1 DFQATT, CDR2 SNEGSKA (reference sequence). CDR3 length: 11 amino acids. With V trimmed by 7 bases and J by 11 bases, 7 bases remained unmatched.

The chain couples TRBV7-2 to TRBJ1-4, with D possibly TRBD1 on 6 matching bases. The CDR3 is made up of 13 amino acids. Trimming pared 1 base from V and 12 bases from J, leaving 12 bases between. The germline gives CDR1 SGHTA, CDR2 FQGNSA. CDR3 in DNA: TGTGCCAGCAGCTTAGAACCCGGGGGGCAACTGTTTTTT. Its protein is CASSLEPGGQLFF.

The gene calls are TRBV2 and TRBJ2-7; weak D call: TRBD1 (6 bases). V was clipped by 3 bases and J by 6 bases, with 9 bases between them. The CDR3 loop spans 12 amino acids. CDR1 SNHLY and CDR2 FYNNEI come from the germline V gene. The CDR3, as DNA: TGTGCCAGCAGTGAGACAGGTCCCGAGCAGTACTTC. Translating it yields CASSETGPEQYF.

Turning to this clone: The junction departs from the called germline gene at one end, perhaps through a read error. This sequence joins TRBV11-2 and TRBJ2-7; TRBD2 matches at 8 bases. The CDR3 has 13 amino acids. Germline assignment: CDR1 SGHAT and CDR2 FQNNGV. This chain's CDR3 is CASSPDGRGLEIF. The CDR3 nucleotides read TGTGCCAGCAGCCCCGACGGGAGGGGACTAGAAATATTC.